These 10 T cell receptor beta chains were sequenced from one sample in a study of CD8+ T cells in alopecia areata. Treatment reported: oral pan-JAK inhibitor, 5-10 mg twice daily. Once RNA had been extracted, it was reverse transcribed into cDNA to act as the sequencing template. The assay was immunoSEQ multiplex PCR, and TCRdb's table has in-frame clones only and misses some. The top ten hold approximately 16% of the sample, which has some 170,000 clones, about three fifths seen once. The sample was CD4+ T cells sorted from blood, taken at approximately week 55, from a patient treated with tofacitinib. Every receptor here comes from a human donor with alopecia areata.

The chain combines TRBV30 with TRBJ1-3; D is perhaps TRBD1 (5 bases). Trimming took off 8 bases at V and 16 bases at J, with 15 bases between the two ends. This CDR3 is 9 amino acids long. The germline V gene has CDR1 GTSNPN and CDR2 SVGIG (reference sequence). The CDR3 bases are TGTGCCGTAAGGGGCTTTAGGTATTTT. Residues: CAVRGFRYF. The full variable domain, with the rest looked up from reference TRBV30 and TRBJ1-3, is SQTIHQWPATLVQPVGSPLSLECTVEGTSNPNLYWYRQAAGRGLQLLFYSVGIGQISSEVPQNLSASRPQDRQFILSSKKLLLSDSGFYLCAVRGFRYFGEGSWLTVV.

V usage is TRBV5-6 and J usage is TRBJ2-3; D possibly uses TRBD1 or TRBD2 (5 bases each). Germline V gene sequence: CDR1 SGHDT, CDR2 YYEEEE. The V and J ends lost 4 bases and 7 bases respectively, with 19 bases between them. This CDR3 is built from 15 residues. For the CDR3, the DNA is TGTGCCAGCAGCGAACCCCGGGATTGGGGCTATACGCAGTATTTT. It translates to CASSEPRDWGYTQYF.

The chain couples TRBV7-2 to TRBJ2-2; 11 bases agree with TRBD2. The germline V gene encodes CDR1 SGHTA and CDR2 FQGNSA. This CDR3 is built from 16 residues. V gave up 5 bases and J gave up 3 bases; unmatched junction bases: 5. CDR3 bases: TGTGCCAGCAGCATAAATAGCGGGGGGGACACCGGGGAGCTGTTTTTT. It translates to CASSINSGGDTGELFF.

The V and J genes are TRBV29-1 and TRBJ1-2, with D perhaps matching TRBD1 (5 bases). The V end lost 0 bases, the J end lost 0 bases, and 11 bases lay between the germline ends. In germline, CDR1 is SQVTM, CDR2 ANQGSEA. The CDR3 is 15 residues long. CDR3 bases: TGCAGCGTTGAAGATCGCTCGGGGGCTAACTATGGCTACACCTTC. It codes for CSVEDRSGANYGYTF.

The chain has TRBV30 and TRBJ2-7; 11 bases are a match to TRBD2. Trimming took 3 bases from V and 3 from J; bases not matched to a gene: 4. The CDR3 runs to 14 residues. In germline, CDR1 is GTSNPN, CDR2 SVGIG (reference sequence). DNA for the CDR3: TGTGCCTGGAGCAAACTAGCGGGGGACTACGAGCAGTACTTC. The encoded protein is CAWSKLAGDYEQYF.

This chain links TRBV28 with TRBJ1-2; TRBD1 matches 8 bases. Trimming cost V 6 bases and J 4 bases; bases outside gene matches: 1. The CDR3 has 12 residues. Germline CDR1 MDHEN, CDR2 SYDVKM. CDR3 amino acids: CASSTGGYGYTF. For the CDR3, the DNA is TGTGCCAGCAGCACAGGGGGCTATGGCTACACCTTC.

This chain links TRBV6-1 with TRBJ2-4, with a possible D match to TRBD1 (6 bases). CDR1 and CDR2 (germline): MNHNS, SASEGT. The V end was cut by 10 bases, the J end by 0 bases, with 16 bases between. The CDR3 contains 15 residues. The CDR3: CATKLTGLAKNIQYF. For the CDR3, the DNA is TGTGCCACCAAACTTACAGGGTTAGCCAAAAACATTCAGTACTTC.

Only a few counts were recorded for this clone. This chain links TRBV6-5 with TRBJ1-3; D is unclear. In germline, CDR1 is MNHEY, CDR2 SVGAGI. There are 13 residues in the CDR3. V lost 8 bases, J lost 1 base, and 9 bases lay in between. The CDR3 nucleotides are TGTGCCAGCCGAGAAGGTTCTGGAAACACCATATATTTT. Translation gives CASREGSGNTIYF.

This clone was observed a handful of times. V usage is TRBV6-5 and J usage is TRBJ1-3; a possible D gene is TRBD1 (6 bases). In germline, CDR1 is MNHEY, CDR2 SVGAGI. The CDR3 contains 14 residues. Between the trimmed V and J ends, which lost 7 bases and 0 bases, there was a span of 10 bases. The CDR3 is CASKQGASGNTIYF. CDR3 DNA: TGTGCCAGCAAACAGGGCGCCTCTGGAAACACCATATATTTT.

DNA for the CDR3: TGTGCCAGCTCACCACCCGACAGCGAAGAGACCCAGTACTTC. Amino acids: CASSPPDSEETQYF. The chain carries TRBV18 and TRBJ2-5; TRBD1 might be the D (5 bases). The germline gives CDR1 KGHSH, CDR2 LQKENI. V lost 0 bases and J 3 bases, leaving 8 bases between the germline ends. The CDR3 totals 14 residues. Combining the CDR3 with reference TRBV18 and TRBJ2-5 gives the whole variable domain NAGVMQNPRHLVRRRGQEARLRCSPMKGHSHVYWYRQLPEEGLKFMVYLQKENIIDESGMPKERFSAEFPKEGPSILRIQQVVRGDSAAYFCASSPPDSEETQYFGPGTRLLVL.